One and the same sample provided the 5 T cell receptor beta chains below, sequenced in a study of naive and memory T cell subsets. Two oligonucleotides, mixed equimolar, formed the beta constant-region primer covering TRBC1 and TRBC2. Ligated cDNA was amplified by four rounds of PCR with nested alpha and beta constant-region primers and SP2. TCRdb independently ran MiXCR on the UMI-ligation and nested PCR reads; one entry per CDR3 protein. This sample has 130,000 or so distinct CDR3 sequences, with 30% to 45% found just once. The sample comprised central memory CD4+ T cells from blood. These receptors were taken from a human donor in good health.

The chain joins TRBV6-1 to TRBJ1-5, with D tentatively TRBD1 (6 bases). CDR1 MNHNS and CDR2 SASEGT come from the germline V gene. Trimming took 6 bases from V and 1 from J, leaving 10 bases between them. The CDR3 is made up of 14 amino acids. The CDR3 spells CASSTDRSNQPQHF. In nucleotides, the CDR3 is TGTGCCAGCAGCACCGACAGGAGCAATCAGCCCCAGCATTTT.

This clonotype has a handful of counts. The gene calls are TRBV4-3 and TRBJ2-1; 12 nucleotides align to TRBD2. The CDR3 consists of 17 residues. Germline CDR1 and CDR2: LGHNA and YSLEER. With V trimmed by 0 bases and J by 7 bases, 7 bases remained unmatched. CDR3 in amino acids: CASSQDLLAGGGNEQFF. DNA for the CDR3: TGCGCCAGCAGCCAAGATCTGCTAGCGGGGGGGGGTAATGAGCAGTTCTTC.

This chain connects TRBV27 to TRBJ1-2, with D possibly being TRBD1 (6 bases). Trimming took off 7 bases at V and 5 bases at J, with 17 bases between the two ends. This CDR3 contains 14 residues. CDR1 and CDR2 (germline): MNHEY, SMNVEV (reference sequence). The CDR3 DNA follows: TGTGCCAGCACCTCCCCAGGGGAGAGGTATGGCTACACCTTC. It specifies CASTSPGERYGYTF.

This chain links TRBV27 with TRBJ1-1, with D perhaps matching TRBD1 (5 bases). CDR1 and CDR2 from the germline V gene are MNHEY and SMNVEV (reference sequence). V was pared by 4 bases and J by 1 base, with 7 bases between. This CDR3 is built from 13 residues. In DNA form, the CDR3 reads TGTGCCAGCAGTTACAGGACGAACACTGAAGCTTTCTTT. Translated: CASSYRTNTEAFF.

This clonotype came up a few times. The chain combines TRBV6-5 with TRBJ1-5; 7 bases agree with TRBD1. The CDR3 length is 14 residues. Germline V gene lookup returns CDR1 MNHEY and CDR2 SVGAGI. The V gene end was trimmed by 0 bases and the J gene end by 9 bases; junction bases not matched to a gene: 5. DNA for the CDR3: TGTGCCAGCAGTTACTCGAGGGGGCAAGGGCCCCAGCATTTT. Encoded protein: CASSYSRGQGPQHF.